These 29 T cell receptor beta chains share one sample of origin, sequenced in a study of blood T cell repertoires in COVID-19. This table comes from immunoSEQ multiplex PCR, and its TCRdb copy is limited to in-frame clones, with some not included. The data contain about 69,000 clones, about four fifths of them singletons. Source material: peripheral blood. The receptors were sampled from a human donor in a cohort sampled during active COVID-19.

The chain joins TRBV28 to TRBJ2-5; D gene ambiguous. V lost 4 bases and J 7 bases, leaving 10 bases between the germline ends. The CDR3 length is 12 residues. Germline CDR1 reads MDHEN; CDR2 reads SYDVKM. In nucleotides, the CDR3 is TGTGCCAGCAGTTGGGCCCTGGGGACCCAGTACTTC. It yields the protein CASSWALGTQYF. Filled out from reference TRBV28 and TRBJ2-5, the complete variable domain reads DVKVTQSSRYLVKRTGEKVFLECVQDMDHENMFWYRQDPGLGLRLIYFSYDVKMKEKGDIPEGYSVSREKKERFSLILESASTNQTSMYLCASSWALGTQYFGPGTRLLVL.

The chain is built from TRBV6-4 and TRBJ1-1; D perhaps matches TRBD1 (6 bases). The CDR3 totals 15 residues. CDR1 and CDR2 (germline): MRHNA, SNTAGT. V dropped 7 bases and J dropped 0 bases, with 15 bases sitting between them. Here the CDR3 DNA reads TGTGCCAGCAAGGATGGTCAGGGGATGAACACTGAAGCTTTCTTT. Encoded protein: CASKDGQGMNTEAFF.

Only one count was recorded for this clone. V gene TRBV3-1 (or the pseudogene TRBV3-2) combines with J gene TRBJ2-2; 9 bases line up with TRBD1. Germline V CDR1 and CDR2: LGHDT, YNNKEL (reference sequence). Germline trimming cut 2 bases from V and 4 bases from J; bases unmatched to any gene: 5. The CDR3 loop spans 16 amino acids. CDR3 bases: TGTGCCAGCAGCCAATACGGGACAGGGAGCACCGGGGAGCTGTTTTTT. Translation: CASSQYGTGSTGELFF.

This clone appeared a few times. This chain links TRBV2 with TRBJ1-5; unclear D gene. This CDR3 comprises 15 residues. V gave up 3 bases and J gave up 0 bases, with 9 bases separating them. Germline assignment: CDR1 SNHLY and CDR2 FYNNEI. CDR3 sequence: CASSDLGDSNQPQHF. The DNA of the CDR3 is TGTGCCAGCAGTGATCTGGGAGATAGCAATCAGCCCCAGCATTTT. Variable domain in full (rest from reference TRBV2 and TRBJ1-5): EPEVTQTPSHQVTQMGQEVILRCVPISNHLYFYWYRQILGQKVEFLVSFYNNEISEKSEIFDDQFSVERPDGSNFTLKIRSTKLEDSAMYFCASSDLGDSNQPQHFGDGTRLSIL.

This sequence joins TRBV3-1 (or the pseudogene TRBV3-2) and TRBJ1-6; no definite D call. The CDR3 loop spans 14 amino acids. Trimming shortened V by 1 base and J by 8 bases, and 9 bases separated the two germline ends. The germline gives CDR1 LGHDT, CDR2 YNNKEL (reference sequence). The CDR3 coding sequence is TGTGCCAGCAGCCAAGGGTCTAGCCATTCACCCCTCCACTTT. This encodes CASSQGSSHSPLHF.

This clone was observed a few times. V is TRBV20-1 and J is TRBJ1-1; D unresolved. The CDR3 extends over 10 amino acids. The germline CDR1 and CDR2 sequences are DFQATT and SNEGSKA (reference sequence). V was clipped by 5 bases and J by 10 bases, with 11 bases between them. The CDR3 sequence is CSAFYGVAFF. CDR3 sequence (DNA): TGCAGTGCTTTTTACGGGGTAGCTTTCTTT.

V gene TRBV5-4 combines with J gene TRBJ2-7; 9 bases are a match to TRBD2. Losses at the gene ends were 0 bases for V and 3 bases for J; bases not matched to a gene: 4. The CDR3 totals 15 residues. Germline-derived CDR1 and CDR2 are SGHNT and YYREEE (reference sequence). This chain's CDR3 is CASSLGLADLYEQYF. DNA of the CDR3: TGTGCCAGCAGCTTGGGACTAGCGGACCTCTACGAGCAGTACTTC.

The gene calls are TRBV14 and TRBJ2-6; perhaps TRBD1 as D (6 bases). The germline V and J ends were trimmed by 7 bases and 0 bases, with 19 bases remaining between them. This CDR3 contains 18 residues. Germline lookup yields CDR1 SGHDN and CDR2 FVKESK. Here the CDR3 reads CASKRGSSTLSGANVLTF. The CDR3 DNA reads TGTGCCAGCAAAAGGGGGTCCAGCACGCTCTCTGGGGCCAACGTCCTGACTTTC.

This chain connects TRBV27 to TRBJ2-3, with 10 bases that match TRBD1. In germline, CDR1 is MNHEY, CDR2 SMNVEV (reference sequence). The CDR3 loop spans 16 amino acids. The V segment lost 5 bases and the J segment 3 bases; nucleotides outside the gene matches: 8. The CDR3 here is CASSRRGGQGTDTQYF. Here the CDR3 DNA reads TGTGCCAGCAGTCGGAGAGGGGGACAGGGGACAGATACGCAGTATTTT.

The rearrangement uses TRBV6-1 and TRBJ2-1, with D tentatively TRBD2 (6 bases). The CDR3 has 11 amino acids. Germline CDR1 MNHNS, CDR2 SASEGT. V was trimmed by 0 bases and J by 15 bases, leaving 9 bases between them. CDR3 sequence: CASSEARAGFF. As DNA, the CDR3 is TGTGCCAGCAGTGAAGCGAGAGCGGGGTTCTTC.

The genes are TRBV6-6 and TRBJ2-7; TRBD1 matches 7 bases. This CDR3 spans 14 amino acids. With 6 bases clipped from V and 0 bases from J, the junction kept 5 bases outside the gene matches. Germline V gene lookup returns CDR1 MNHNY and CDR2 SVGAGI (reference sequence). This chain's CDR3 is CASREGQNSYEQYF. CDR3 nucleotides: TGTGCCAGCAGAGAGGGACAGAACTCCTACGAGCAGTACTTC.

This chain uses TRBV5-6 with TRBJ1-2; 9 positions match TRBD1. J lost 2 bases, V lost 3 bases, and 8 bases had no gene match. CDR1 and CDR2 from the germline V gene are SGHDT and YYEEEE. The CDR3 has 16 amino acids. CDR3 coding DNA: TGTGCCAGCAGCTCGTTATGGGACAGGGAGAACTATGGCTACACCTTC. This codes for CASSSLWDRENYGYTF. Full variable domain (missing parts from reference TRBV5-6 and TRBJ1-2): DAGVTQSPTHLIKTRGQQVTLRCSPKSGHDTVSWYQQALGQGPQFIFQYYEEEERQRGNFPDRFSGHQFPNYSSELNVNALLLGDSALYLCASSSLWDRENYGYTFGSGTRLTVV.

V usage is TRBV5-4 and J usage is TRBJ2-5, with D possibly TRBD1 on 5 matching bases. Per germline, CDR1 SGHNT and CDR2 YYREEE (reference sequence). Trimming removed 0 bases at V and 3 bases at J, with 9 bases between. CDR3 length: 14 residues. The CDR3 protein is CASSLEGREETQYF. DNA of the CDR3: TGTGCCAGCAGCTTGGAGGGCAGGGAAGAGACCCAGTACTTC.

The chain is built from TRBV11-2 and TRBJ2-7; 7 positions agree with TRBD2. Germline assignment: CDR1 SGHAT and CDR2 FQNNGV. The junction had 6 bases not matched to a gene; V was cut back by 4 bases and J by 3 bases. The CDR3 extends over 14 amino acids. CDR3 residues: CASSYRDYNYEQYF. CDR3 coding DNA: TGTGCCAGCAGCTACCGGGACTATAACTACGAGCAGTACTTC.

The CDR3 sequence is CATSLLSGSIPEQFF. The CDR3 DNA is TGTGCCACCAGCCTCCTTAGCGGGAGTATCCCTGAGCAGTTCTTC. The V gene is TRBV15, the J gene TRBJ2-1; TRBD2 aligns across 9 bases. This CDR3 has 15 amino acids. After removal of 5 bases from V and 9 bases from J, the junction contained 11 bases not matched to a gene. CDR1 is LNHNV and CDR2 is YYDKDF in the germline V gene (reference sequence).

The table lists this clone with a few counts. The chain combines TRBV28 with TRBJ2-1; maybe TRBD1 (6 bases). V was shortened by 9 bases and J by 3 bases, with 21 bases between the two germline ends. Germline assignment: CDR1 MDHEN and CDR2 SYDVKM. The CDR3 has 16 amino acids. CDR3 sequence: CASTITGQRNYNEQFF. CDR3 nucleotides: TGTGCCAGTACAATTACTGGACAGCGAAACTACAATGAGCAGTTCTTC.

This clone was detected only once. The chain links TRBV2 to TRBJ2-5; no firm D call. V was clipped by 4 bases and J by 2 bases, with 5 bases between them. The CDR3 extends over 12 amino acids. The germline V gene encodes CDR1 SNHLY and CDR2 FYNNEI. This CDR3 reads CASSGQQETQYF. The CDR3 bases are TGTGCCAGCAGTGGCCAGCAAGAGACCCAGTACTTC.

V usage is TRBV11-2 and J usage is TRBJ1-1; no clear D gene. The germline V gene encodes CDR1 SGHAT and CDR2 FQNNGV. This CDR3 region has 13 residues. V dropped 5 bases and J dropped 1 base, with 8 bases sitting between them. DNA for the CDR3: TGTGCCAGCAGCCCGAACAGGAACACTGAAGCTTTCTTT. This codes for CASSPNRNTEAFF. Filled out from reference TRBV11-2 and TRBJ1-1, the complete variable domain reads EAGVAQSPRYKIIEKRQSVAFWCNPISGHATLYWYQQILGQGPKLLIQFQNNGVVDDSQLPKDRFSAERLKGVDSTLKIQPAKLEDSAVYLCASSPNRNTEAFFGQGTRLTVV.

In this sample, this clone turned up a few times. V gene TRBV19 combines with J gene TRBJ2-7; the D gene is possibly TRBD1 (7 bases). V gave up 6 bases and J gave up 0 bases, with 15 bases separating them. The CDR3 totals 15 residues. Germline CDR1 LNHDA, CDR2 SQIVND (reference sequence). The CDR3 bases are TGTGCCAGTAGCCGCGGGACAGAGAGCTCCTACGAGCAGTACTTC. This codes for CASSRGTESSYEQYF. Full variable domain (outside the CDR3, taken from reference TRBV19 and TRBJ2-7): DGGITQSPKYLFRKEGQNVTLSCEQNLNHDAMYWYRQDPGQGLRLIYYSQIVNDFQKGDIAEGYSVSREKKESFPLTVTSAQKNPTAFYLCASSRGTESSYEQYFGPGTRLTVT.

Points on this clone: An end of the junction differs from the germline gene, which may be a read error. This rearrangement joins TRBV7-9 to TRBJ2-7; tentatively, D is TRBD2 (5 bases). Germline-derived CDR1 and CDR2 are SEHNR and FQNEAQ (reference sequence). The CDR3 covers 12 residues. CDR3 sequence reads: CASSSGVRPSVF. The CDR3 DNA reads as TGTGCCAGCAGCTCCGGGGTCCGGCCTTCGGTGTTC.

This clone was recorded only once. One end of the junction is discordant with germline, which a read error may explain. The identical CDR3 is also encoded by other nucleotide sequences in the sample. V gene TRBV2 combines with J gene TRBJ2-5, with no clear D. The CDR3 consists of 11 residues. Germline V gene lookup returns CDR1 SNHLY and CDR2 FYNNEI. The CDR3 sequence is CASSPQETQYF. The CDR3 nucleotides are TGCGCCAGCAGCCCGCAAGAGACCCAGTACTTC.

In its sample, this clone was seen many times. The J gene is TRBJ2-1, the V gene TRBV13, with TRBD2 identical over 13 bases. The CDR3 is 15 amino acids. CDR1 and CDR2 from the germline V gene are PRHDT and FYEKMQ (reference sequence). Trimming cost V 4 bases and J 6 bases; bases outside gene matches: 3. CDR3 region: CASSSGLAGINEQFF. CDR3 nucleotides: TGTGCCAGCAGCTCGGGACTAGCGGGAATCAATGAGCAGTTCTTC. Combining the CDR3 with reference TRBV13 and TRBJ2-1 gives the whole variable domain AAGVIQSPRHLIKEKRETATLKCYPIPRHDTVYWYQQGPGQDPQFLISFYEKMQSDKGSIPDRFSAQQFSDYHSELNMSSLELGDSALYFCASSSGLAGINEQFFGPGTRLTVL.

The rearrangement uses TRBV20-1 and TRBJ2-1; 10 positions agree with TRBD2. The CDR3 runs to 11 residues. V trimming: 6 bases; J trimming: 16 bases; junction bases outside the gene matches: 9. Per the germline V gene, CDR1 is DFQATT and CDR2 is SNEGSKA (reference sequence). The CDR3 is CSARLAGAAFF. The CDR3 nucleotides are TGCAGTGCGAGGCTAGCGGGGGCCGCTTTCTTC.

The chain uses TRBV9 and TRBJ2-3; the match to TRBD2 covers 11 bases. V lost 6 bases and J lost 1; bases outside the gene matches: 13. The CDR3 is 18 amino acids. Germline V CDR1 and CDR2: SGDLS, YYNGEE. The CDR3 coding sequence is TGTGCCAGCATCCCCGGCCAGGGACTAGCGGTGTGCACAGATACGCAGTATTTT. Translation gives CASIPGQGLAVCTDTQYF.

J is TRBJ1-2 and V is TRBV5-1; tentative D call: TRBD1 (5 bases). There are 12 residues in the CDR3. Germline values: CDR1 SGHRS, CDR2 YFSETQ. Trimming cost V 4 bases and J 6 bases, with 10 bases left between them. The CDR3: CASSPEGNGYTF. The CDR3 bases are TGCGCCAGCAGCCCGGAGGGGAATGGCTACACCTTC.

This clone was detected only once. V and J are TRBV19 and TRBJ1-5, with 7 bases aligning to TRBD1. The CDR3 sequence is 17 residues long. The germline V gene has CDR1 LNHDA and CDR2 SQIVND (reference sequence). Unmatched junction bases numbered 11, after V lost 6 bases and J lost 0 bases. Here the CDR3 reads CASSDRARMVSNQPQHF. In nucleotides, the CDR3 is TGTGCCAGTAGCGACAGGGCCCGGATGGTTAGCAATCAGCCCCAGCATTTT.

This rearrangement joins TRBV10-2 to TRBJ2-7; D is ambiguous. Trimming removed 5 bases at V and 6 bases at J, with 11 bases between. CDR1 is WSHSY and CDR2 is SAAADI in the germline V gene. CDR3 length equals 12 residues. The CDR3 region is CASSTGPVEQYF. The DNA for the CDR3 is TGCGCCAGCAGTACTGGGCCGGTCGAGCAGTACTTC.

V is TRBV30 and J is TRBJ2-1, with 12 bases matching TRBD1. The germline V gene has CDR1 GTSNPN and CDR2 SVGIG (reference sequence). This CDR3 comprises 14 residues. V was clipped by 7 bases and J by 5 bases; unmatched bases: 6. Here the CDR3 DNA reads TGTGCCTTCGTGCGGGACAGGGGGCACAATGAGCAGTTCTTC. Translation gives CAFVRDRGHNEQFF.

The chain is built from TRBV6-1 and TRBJ2-7; 7 nucleotides align to TRBD1. The junction had 2 bases not matched to a gene; V was cut back by 0 bases and J by 3 bases. The germline gives CDR1 MNHNS, CDR2 SASEGT. The CDR3 runs to 14 residues. CDR3 in amino acids: CASSEANRGYEQYF. The DNA for the CDR3 is TGTGCCAGCAGTGAAGCTAACAGGGGCTACGAGCAGTACTTC.